These 11 T cell receptor beta chains came from one sample sequenced in a study of OX40 agonist ivuxolimab in advanced cancers. Libraries came from the immunoSEQ multiplex PCR assay. The table was pulled from immuneACCESS by TCRdb, which kept in-frame rearrangements only. Such tables lose some clones; where checked, under half of the loss comes from unresolved V genes, and the rest has no known cause. The sample data list 15,000 to 20,000 clones, and approximately 81% of these were observed just once. The ten largest clones add up to 20% to 30% of the sample. The material was CD4+ or CD8+ T cells sorted from blood, obtained in a trial of the OX40 agonist ivuxolimab. These TCRs come from an adult with an advanced solid tumor such as melanoma, head and neck, liver or kidney cancer.

This chain joins TRBV7-9 and TRBJ1-1, with D unclear. CDR1 is SEHNR and CDR2 is FQNEAQ in the germline V gene (reference sequence). The V end was cut by 5 bases, the J end by 7 bases, with 14 bases between. The length of the CDR3 is 13 residues. The CDR3 DNA is TGTGCCAGCAGCCCCCCAAGTTCGGGTGAAGCTTTCTTT. It yields the protein CASSPPSSGEAFF.

V is TRBV2 and J is TRBJ2-7; TRBD2 matches at 7 bases. The germline gives CDR1 SNHLY, CDR2 FYNNEI. The trim removed 8 bases at V and 3 bases at J, leaving 4 bases unmatched. The CDR3 totals 12 residues. This chain's CDR3 is CASQWDYYEQYF. The CDR3 DNA follows: TGTGCCAGCCAATGGGACTACTACGAGCAGTACTTC.

The chain is built from TRBV7-8 and TRBJ1-2, with D tentatively TRBD1 (5 bases). V was clipped by 5 bases and J by 4 bases, with 17 bases between them. Per germline, CDR1 SGHVS and CDR2 FQNEAQ. The CDR3 is made up of 15 amino acids. The CDR3 sequence: CASSPKGFDSYGYTF. The DNA for the CDR3 is TGTGCCAGCAGCCCCAAGGGGTTCGACAGCTATGGCTACACCTTC. The whole variable domain, remainder taken from reference TRBV7-8 and TRBJ1-2, is GAGVSQSPRYKVAKRGQDVALRCDPISGHVSLFWYQQALGQGPEFLTYFQNEAQLDKSGLPSDRFFAERPEGSVSTLKIQRTQQEDSAVYLCASSPKGFDSYGYTFGSGTRLTVV.

In its sample, this clone was seen once. The V gene is TRBV11-2, the J gene TRBJ1-5; 7 positions agree with TRBD1. Trimming at V came to 2 bases and at J to 0 bases, leaving 7 bases not matched to a gene. From germline, CDR1 is SGHAT and CDR2 FQNNGV. There are 17 residues in the CDR3. This CDR3 reads CASSLPRQGDSNQPQHF. For the CDR3, the DNA is TGTGCCAGCAGCTTACCCAGACAGGGAGATAGCAATCAGCCCCAGCATTTT.

This chain links TRBV7-9 with TRBJ2-5, with TRBD2 matching 11 bases. Germline CDR1 is SEHNR and CDR2 is FQNEAQ (reference sequence). The CDR3 contains 14 residues. The V and J ends lost 11 bases and 5 bases, in that order; junction bases with no gene match: 10. The CDR3 here is CALEGASGGETQYF. The DNA for the CDR3 is TGTGCCCTCGAGGGCGCTAGCGGGGGGGAGACCCAGTACTTC.

The gene calls are TRBV13 and TRBJ1-4, with D maybe TRBD1 (5 bases). Looked up from germline, CDR1 is PRHDT and CDR2 is FYEKMQ (reference sequence). The CDR3 loop spans 13 amino acids. V shed 4 bases and J shed 8 bases, with 11 bases lying between them. The CDR3 region has the DNA TGTGCCAGCAGCTCCCCCGGGGGAGAAAAACTGTTTTTT. It codes for CASSSPGGEKLFF.

The J gene is TRBJ2-7, the V gene TRBV7-3, with TRBD2 matching over 14 bases. J was trimmed by 5 bases and V by 5 bases; bases with no gene match: 8. Germline V gene data show CDR1 as SGHTA and CDR2 as FQGTGA. This CDR3 region has 16 residues. CDR3: CASSRGTSGRTNEQYF. The CDR3 DNA reads TGTGCCAGCAGCCGGGGGACTAGCGGGAGAACTAACGAGCAGTACTTC.

The rearrangement uses TRBV11-2 and TRBJ1-1; D not resolved. This CDR3 has 16 residues. The V gene's germline CDR1 is SGHAT and CDR2 FQNNGV. The V end was cut by 4 bases, the J end by 1 base, with 16 bases between. The CDR3 reads CASSSSSATANTEAFF. The CDR3 nucleotides are TGTGCCAGCAGCTCGAGTAGCGCTACAGCGAACACTGAAGCTTTCTTT.

The chain links TRBV29-1 to TRBJ1-3, with D unresolved. Per the germline V gene, CDR1 is SQVTM and CDR2 is ANQGSEA. CDR3 length equals 15 residues. The V end was cut by 1 base, the J end by 4 bases, with 14 bases between. CDR3 in amino acids: CSVEGTSGSGNTIYF. CDR3 in DNA: TGCAGCGTTGAAGGTACCTCGGGTTCCGGAAACACCATATATTTT.

This chain joins TRBV28 and TRBJ2-4, with a tentative D call TRBD1 (5 bases). CDR1 is MDHEN, CDR2 SYDVKM, per germline. The CDR3 is made up of 19 amino acids. V was cut by 5 bases and J by 0 bases, with 23 bases left in between. The CDR3: CASSTPDETEVLAKNIQYF. The CDR3 coding sequence is TGTGCCAGCAGTACCCCGGACGAGACAGAAGTTCTAGCCAAAAACATTCAGTACTTC. The whole variable domain, filled in from reference TRBV28 and TRBJ2-4, reads DVKVTQSSRYLVKRTGEKVFLECVQDMDHENMFWYRQDPGLGLRLIYFSYDVKMKEKGDIPEGYSVSREKKERFSLILESASTNQTSMYLCASSTPDETEVLAKNIQYFGAGTRLSVL.

This clone was seen a few times. The chain links TRBV19 to TRBJ1-5; no firm D call. The CDR3 contains 13 residues. CDR1 and CDR2 (germline): LNHDA, SQIVND (reference sequence). Between the trimmed V and J ends, which lost 5 bases and 4 bases, there was a span of 9 bases. The CDR3 region has the DNA TGTGCCAGTAGTTCCTGGCTAAATCAGCCCCAGCATTTT. Its translation: CASSSWLNQPQHF.